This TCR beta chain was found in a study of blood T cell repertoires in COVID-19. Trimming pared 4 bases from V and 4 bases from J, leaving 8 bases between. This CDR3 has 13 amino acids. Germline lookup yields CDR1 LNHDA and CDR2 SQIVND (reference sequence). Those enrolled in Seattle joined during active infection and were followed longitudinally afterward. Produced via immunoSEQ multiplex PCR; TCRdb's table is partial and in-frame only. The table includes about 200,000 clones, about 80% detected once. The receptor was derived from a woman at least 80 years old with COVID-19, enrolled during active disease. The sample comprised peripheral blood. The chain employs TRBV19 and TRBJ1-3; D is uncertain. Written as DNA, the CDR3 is TGTGCCAGTAGTACAAGCCCGGGAAACACCATATATTTT. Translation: CASSTSPGNTIYF.